This T cell receptor (beta chain) is from a study of spatial heterogeneity in lung cancer. Study context: Sequences of the beta chain were consistently detected in greater numbers than alpha-chain sequences. Points from the study as a whole: TCRs found ubiquitously expanded in tumor appeared in blood more at resection than at follow-up.

A unique molecular identifier was carried by every single TCR cDNA molecule. TCRdb reprocessed the 5' RACE reads via MiXCR and lists one record per CDR3 protein. The data hold 95,000 or so distinct CDR3 sequences, with over 8.5% observed a single time. Points on this clonotype: Antigen unknown.

Time point meaning: sample taken at primary tumor resection. From tumor, nontumor lung or frozen PBMC, whole RNA was taken unsorted for sequencing. Trimming shortened V by 3 bases and J by 2 bases, and 13 bases separated the two germline ends. The germline CDR1 and CDR2 sequences are MNHEY and SMNVEV (reference sequence). The CDR3 extends over 15 amino acids. This chain joins TRBV27 and TRBJ2-5; D gene unclear. This receptor was obtained from a male donor with early-stage non-small cell lung cancer. Material: PBMCs, obtained at surgery. CDR3 sequence: CASSFSSHTQETQYF. CDR3 DNA sequence: TGTGCCAGCAGTTTTTCGTCCCACACTCAAGAGACCCAGTACTTC.